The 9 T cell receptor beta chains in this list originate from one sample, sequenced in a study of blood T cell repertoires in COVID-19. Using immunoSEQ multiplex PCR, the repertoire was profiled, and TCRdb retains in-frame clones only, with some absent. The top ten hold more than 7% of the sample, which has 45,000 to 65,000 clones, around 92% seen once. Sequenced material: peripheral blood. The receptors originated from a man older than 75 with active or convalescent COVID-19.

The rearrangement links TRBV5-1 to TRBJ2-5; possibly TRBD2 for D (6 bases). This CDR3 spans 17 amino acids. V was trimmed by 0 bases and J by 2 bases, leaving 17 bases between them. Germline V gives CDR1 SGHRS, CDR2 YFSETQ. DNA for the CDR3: TGCGCCAGCAGCTTGGAGGCGGGACCTAACGGGCAAGAGACCCAGTACTTC. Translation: CASSLEAGPNGQETQYF.

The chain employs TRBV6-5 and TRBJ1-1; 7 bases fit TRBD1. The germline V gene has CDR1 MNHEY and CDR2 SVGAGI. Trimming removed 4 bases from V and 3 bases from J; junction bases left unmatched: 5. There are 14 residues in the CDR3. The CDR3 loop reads CASSLQGSDTEAFF. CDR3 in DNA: TGTGCCAGCAGTTTACAGGGGTCGGACACTGAAGCTTTCTTT.

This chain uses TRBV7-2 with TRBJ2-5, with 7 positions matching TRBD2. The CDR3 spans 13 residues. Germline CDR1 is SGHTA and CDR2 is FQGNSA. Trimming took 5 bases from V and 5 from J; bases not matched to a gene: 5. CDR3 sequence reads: CASSTRGSETQYF. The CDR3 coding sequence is TGTGCCAGCAGCACGCGCGGGAGTGAGACCCAGTACTTC.

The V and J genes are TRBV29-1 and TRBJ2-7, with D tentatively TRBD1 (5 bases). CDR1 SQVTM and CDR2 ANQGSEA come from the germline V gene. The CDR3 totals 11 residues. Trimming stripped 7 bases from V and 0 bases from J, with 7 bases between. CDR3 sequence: CSADNSYEQYF. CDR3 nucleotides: TGCAGCGCGGACAACTCCTACGAGCAGTACTTC.

The CDR3 region has the DNA TGTGCCAGCAGCCAAGCCAGTTTCGCGAACACCGGGGAGCTGTTTTTT. It is translated as CASSQASFANTGELFF. J is TRBJ2-2 and V is TRBV14; D not certain. V was shortened by 1 base and J by 0 bases, with 9 bases between the two germline ends. CDR1 and CDR2 from the germline V gene are SGHDN and FVKESK. There are 16 residues in the CDR3. The full variable domain, in which reference TRBV14 and TRBJ2-2 provide the parts outside the CDR3, is EAGVTQFPSHSVIEKGQTVTLRCDPISGHDNLYWYRRVMGKEIKFLLHFVKESKQDESGMPNNRFLAERTGGTYSTLKVQPAELEDSGVYFCASSQASFANTGELFFGEGSRLTVL.

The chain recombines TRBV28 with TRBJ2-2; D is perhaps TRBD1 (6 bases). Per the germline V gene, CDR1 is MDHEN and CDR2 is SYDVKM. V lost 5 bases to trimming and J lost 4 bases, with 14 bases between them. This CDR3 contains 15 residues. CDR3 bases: TGTGCCAGCAGTCTTTACAGGGTACGCACCGGGGAGCTGTTTTTT. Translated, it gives CASSLYRVRTGELFF.

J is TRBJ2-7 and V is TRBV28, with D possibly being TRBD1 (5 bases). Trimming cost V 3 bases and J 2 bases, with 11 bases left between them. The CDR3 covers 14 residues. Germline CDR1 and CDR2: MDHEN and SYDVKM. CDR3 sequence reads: CASSFGRVTYEQYF. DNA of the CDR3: TGTGCCAGCAGTTTCGGCAGGGTTACCTACGAGCAGTACTTC.

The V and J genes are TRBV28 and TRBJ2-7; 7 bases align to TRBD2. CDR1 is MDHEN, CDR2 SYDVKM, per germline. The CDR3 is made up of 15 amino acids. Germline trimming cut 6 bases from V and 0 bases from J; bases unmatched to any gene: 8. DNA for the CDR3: TGTGCCAGCAGGAGTAGCGGGCCTAGCTCCTACGAGCAGTACTTC. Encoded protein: CASRSSGPSSYEQYF.

This CDR3 is CASSDQRDTEAFF. DNA of the CDR3: TGTGCCAGCAGTGATCAGAGGGACACTGAAGCTTTCTTT. V is TRBV6-4 and J is TRBJ1-1; D gene uncertain. CDR3 length equals 13 residues. In germline, CDR1 is MRHNA, CDR2 SNTAGT. Trimming took off 3 bases at V and 3 bases at J, with 8 bases between the two ends.